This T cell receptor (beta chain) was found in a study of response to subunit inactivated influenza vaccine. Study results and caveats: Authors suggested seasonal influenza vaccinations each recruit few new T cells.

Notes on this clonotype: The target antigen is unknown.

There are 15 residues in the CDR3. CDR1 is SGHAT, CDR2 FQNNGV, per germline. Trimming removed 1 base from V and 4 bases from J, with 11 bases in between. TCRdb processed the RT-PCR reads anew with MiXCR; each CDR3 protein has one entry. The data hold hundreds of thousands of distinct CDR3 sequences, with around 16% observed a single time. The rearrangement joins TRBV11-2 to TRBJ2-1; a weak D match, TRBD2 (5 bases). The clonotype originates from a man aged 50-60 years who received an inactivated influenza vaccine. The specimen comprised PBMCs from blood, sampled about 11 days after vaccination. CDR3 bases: TGTGCCAGCAGCTTAGGTCCGACTACATACAATGAGCAGTTCTTC. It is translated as CASSLGPTTYNEQFF.